The 3 T cell receptor beta chains below come from one sample, sequenced in a study of response to subunit inactivated influenza vaccine. TCRdb called the RT-PCR reads again in MiXCR, with one record for every CDR3 protein. The data contain 530,000 or so distinct CDR3 sequences, approximately 12% of them singletons. Sequences were derived from PBMCs from blood, sampled on the day of vaccination. The receptors were gathered from a man aged 50 to 59 who received an inactivated influenza vaccine.

This clonotype has just a few counts. The rearrangement joins TRBV10-3 to TRBJ2-7; D is unclear. CDR1 is ENHRY and CDR2 is SYGVKD in the germline V gene. CDR3 length: 15 amino acids. V was shortened by 2 bases and J by 0 bases, with 11 bases between the two germline ends. CDR3 residues: CAISEGYGPSYEQYF. CDR3 coding DNA: TGTGCCATCAGTGAGGGGTACGGACCCTCCTACGAGCAGTACTTC.

The chain combines TRBV20-1 with TRBJ1-4; tentative D call: TRBD1 (5 bases). The CDR3 runs 13 residues. Trimming took 6 bases from V and 8 from J, leaving 16 bases between them. Germline values: CDR1 DFQATT, CDR2 SNEGSKA (reference sequence). CDR3 amino acids: CSARDLKGEKLFF. The CDR3, as DNA: TGCAGTGCCCGGGACCTAAAAGGGGAAAAACTGTTTTTT.

The chain has TRBV9 and TRBJ2-3; TRBD2 might be the D (6 bases). The CDR3 covers 12 residues. Germline V gene lookup returns CDR1 SGDLS and CDR2 YYNGEE. Between the trimmed V and J ends, which lost 0 bases and 8 bases, there was a span of 7 bases. CDR3 in DNA: TGTGCCAGCAGCGTAGAGGGACTTACGCAGTATTTT. Protein sequence: CASSVEGLTQYF.